Each of the 17 T cell receptor beta chains below was sequenced from the same sample in a study of blood T cells in healthy people across ages. Together with a sample-barcoded 5' primer, a J-beta primer mix was included in a second PCR lasting roughly 6 to 12 cycles. TCRdb used MiXCR to reprocess the 5' RACE reads, holding one entry per CDR3 protein. The sample shows 700,000 to 800,000 distinct CDR3 sequences, 43% of them seen only once. Material for sequencing was blood. Receptor source: a woman aged 55-69 years in good health.

The chain carries TRBV9 and TRBJ1-2; D gene uncertain. Germline V CDR1 and CDR2: SGDLS, YYNGEE. V dropped 7 bases and J dropped 7 bases, with 14 bases sitting between them. The CDR3 runs to 12 residues. CDR3: CASRGPSGGYTF. CDR3 bases: TGTGCCAGCCGCGGCCCGTCCGGTGGCTACACCTTC.

This clonotype was counted ten times or more. V is TRBV4-2 and J is TRBJ2-4; TRBD2 matches at 7 bases. Per the germline V gene, CDR1 is LGHNA and CDR2 is YNFKEQ. CDR3 length equals 18 residues. The J segment lost 6 bases and the V segment lost 0 bases, leaving 14 bases of the junction unmatched. CDR3 region: CASSQDGGRASSINIQYF. The CDR3 DNA reads as TGTGCCAGCAGCCAAGATGGGGGGAGGGCTTCCTCGATAAACATTCAGTACTTC.

This chain joins TRBV14 and TRBJ2-1; a weak D match, TRBD2 (6 bases). The V and J ends lost 1 base and 3 bases respectively, with 13 bases between them. CDR3 length: 16 amino acids. From germline, CDR1 is SGHDN and CDR2 FVKESK. The CDR3 sequence is CASSQGAGRLYNEQFF. The CDR3 DNA follows: TGTGCCAGCAGCCAAGGAGCGGGTAGGCTCTACAATGAGCAGTTCTTC.

V and J are TRBV6-2 or TRBV6-3 and TRBJ2-1; 10 bases line up with TRBD2. The CDR3 runs to 17 residues. The V and J ends lost 5 bases and 5 bases, in that order; junction bases with no gene match: 12. The germline gives CDR1 MNHEY, CDR2 SVGEGT. CDR3 nucleotides: TGTGCCAGCAGTGATCCCGTAGCGGGAGGAGAAAACAATGAGCAGTTCTTC. This gives the protein CASSDPVAGGENNEQFF.

This clonotype was recorded once. The V call is TRBV29-1, the J call TRBJ2-1, with TRBD2 matching 10 bases. This CDR3 comprises 15 residues. V was pared by 6 bases and J by 2 bases, with 7 bases of the junction left unmatched. Germline CDR1 SQVTM, CDR2 ANQGSEA. The CDR3 here is CSVGGLAGAYNEQFF. The CDR3 bases are TGCAGCGTCGGGGGGCTAGCGGGGGCCTACAATGAGCAGTTCTTC.

The rearrangement uses TRBV29-1 and TRBJ2-5, with 11 bases aligning to TRBD2. V trimming: 4 bases; J trimming: 5 bases; junction bases outside the gene matches: 0. The CDR3 is 12 amino acids. CDR1 and CDR2 (germline): SQVTM, ANQGSEA. This CDR3 reads CSVGLAGETQYF. Here the CDR3 DNA reads TGCAGCGTTGGACTAGCGGGGGAGACCCAGTACTTC.

The V and J genes are TRBV6-6 and TRBJ2-5, with 7 bases aligning to TRBD1. This CDR3 region has 13 residues. Trimming at V came to 3 bases and at J to 11 bases, leaving 9 bases not matched to a gene. Germline V CDR1 and CDR2: MNHNY, SVGAGI (reference sequence). This chain's CDR3 is CASSYFDRAEQYF. The CDR3 DNA reads TGTGCCAGCAGTTATTTCGACAGGGCTGAGCAGTACTTC.

This clonotype has a handful of counts. The gene calls are TRBV20-1 and TRBJ1-1; possibly TRBD1 for D (5 bases). The germline V gene has CDR1 DFQATT and CDR2 SNEGSKA (reference sequence). The V gene lost 1 base and the J gene lost 6 bases, with 21 bases spanning the gap. The CDR3 has 16 residues. CDR3: CSARGGSRERLSEAFF. DNA of the CDR3: TGCAGTGCTAGAGGGGGGTCCCGCGAACGGTTGTCTGAAGCTTTCTTT.

This clonotype appeared many times. The chain employs TRBV7-2 and TRBJ2-1; 7 nucleotides line up with TRBD1. CDR3 length: 16 residues. V shed 6 bases, J shed 0 bases, and the junction held 8 bases outside the gene matches. CDR1 is SGHTA and CDR2 is FQGNSA in the germline V gene. The CDR3: CASRPSGGGSYNEQFF. CDR3 nucleotide sequence: TGTGCCAGCAGACCTTCAGGGGGTGGCTCCTACAATGAGCAGTTCTTC.

This clonotype was seen ten or more times. V is TRBV10-3 and J is TRBJ2-3, with a tentative D call TRBD2 (6 bases). CDR1 is ENHRY and CDR2 is SYGVKD in the germline V gene. V dropped 4 bases and J dropped 4 bases, with 9 bases sitting between them. The CDR3 is 13 residues long. Here the CDR3 DNA reads TGTGCCATCAGTGTACGGGACTCAGATACGCAGTATTTT. This codes for CAISVRDSDTQYF.

The genes are TRBV2 and TRBJ1-5, with D possibly being TRBD1 (5 bases). Trimming left V 1 base short and J 6 bases short, with 10 bases between. The germline CDR1 and CDR2 sequences are SNHLY and FYNNEI. The CDR3 consists of 14 residues. CDR3 sequence: CASSEGQGFQPQHF. Written as DNA, the CDR3 is TGTGCCAGCAGTGAAGGGCAGGGTTTTCAGCCCCAGCATTTT.

This clonotype was counted a few times. The CDR3 is CASSNRGANEQFF. The CDR3 DNA sequence: TGTGCCAGCAGCAATAGGGGGGCGAATGAGCAGTTCTTC. This chain joins TRBV21-1 and TRBJ2-1; the DNA was not used to check the table's D call, TRBD1. TRBV21-1 is annotated as a pseudogene. The CDR3 is 13 amino acids.

CDR3 amino acids: CASSRGGQGSYEQYF. The CDR3 DNA reads as TGTGCCAGCAGTCGGGGGGGCCAGGGTTCCTACGAGCAGTACTTC. J is TRBJ2-7 and V is TRBV7-2; 8 bases are shared with TRBD2. The CDR3 loop spans 15 amino acids. Germline CDR1 and CDR2: SGHTA and FQGNSA. The V gene end was trimmed by 6 bases and the J gene end by 1 base; junction bases not matched to a gene: 8.

The chain recombines TRBV7-9 with TRBJ2-5; D is uncertain. Germline V gene data show CDR1 as SEHNR and CDR2 as FQNEAQ (reference sequence). This CDR3 has 16 amino acids. V shed 3 bases and J shed 0 bases, with 14 bases lying between them. The CDR3: CASSLFGGTYQETQYF. The CDR3 DNA reads as TGTGCCAGCAGCTTGTTTGGCGGAACCTACCAAGAGACCCAGTACTTC. Variable domain in full (rest from reference TRBV7-9 and TRBJ2-5): DTGVSQNPRHKITKRGQNVTFRCDPISEHNRLYWYRQTLGQGPEFLTYFQNEAQLEKSRLLSDRFSAERPKGSFSTLEIQRTEQGDSAMYLCASSLFGGTYQETQYFGPGTRLLVL.

This clonotype has ten or more counts. This chain connects TRBV4-3 to TRBJ2-5; 10 bases line up with TRBD2. V gave up 1 base and J gave up 4 bases; unmatched junction bases: 6. There are 16 residues in the CDR3. The germline V gene has CDR1 LGHNA and CDR2 YSLEER. As DNA, the CDR3 is TGCGCCAGCAGCCAAGGGCAGAGCGGGAGGGCAGAGACCCAGTACTTC. Its translation is CASSQGQSGRAETQYF.

J is TRBJ2-7 and V is TRBV18, with TRBD1 identical over 7 bases. The junction had 9 bases not matched to a gene; V was cut back by 2 bases and J by 2 bases. The CDR3 has 16 amino acids. The V gene's germline CDR1 is KGHSH and CDR2 LQKENI. The CDR3 coding sequence is TGTGCCAGCTCACCATTAGTCGAGGGGGCAACCTACGAGCAGTACTTC. Encoded protein: CASSPLVEGATYEQYF. Combining the CDR3 with reference TRBV18 and TRBJ2-7 gives the whole variable domain NAGVMQNPRHLVRRRGQEARLRCSPMKGHSHVYWYRQLPEEGLKFMVYLQKENIIDESGMPKERFSAEFPKEGPSILRIQQVVRGDSAAYFCASSPLVEGATYEQYFGPGTRLTVT.

This clonotype was detected only a few times. The rearrangement uses TRBV3-1 and TRBJ2-4; 10 bases match TRBD2. In germline, CDR1 is LGHDT, CDR2 YNNKEL (reference sequence). J lost 14 bases, V lost 3 bases, and 7 bases had no gene match. This CDR3 is 13 amino acids long. The DNA for the CDR3 is TGTGCCAGCAGCCACCTAGCGGGGGCCCATGAGTACTTC. Protein sequence: CASSHLAGAHEYF.